Following are 27 T cell receptor beta chains from one sample sequenced in a study of naive and memory T cell subsets. Both TRBC1 and TRBC2 were covered by a beta constant-region primer of two equimolar oligonucleotides. Nested alpha and beta constant-region primers with the SP2 primer drove four PCR rounds on ligated cDNA. TCRdb re-derived calls from the UMI-ligation and nested PCR reads in MiXCR, one entry per CDR3 protein. This table has about 120,000 distinct CDR3 sequences, 36% appearing once. The sample comprised central memory CD4+ T cells from blood. These receptors were collected from a human donor in good health.

This clonotype was recorded a few times. The chain employs TRBV20-1 and TRBJ1-4; D uncertain. This CDR3 region has 13 residues. Germline V gives CDR1 DFQATT, CDR2 SNEGSKA (reference sequence). Trimming took off 3 bases at V and 0 bases at J, with 5 bases between the two ends. The DNA for the CDR3 is TGCAGTGCTAGCTGTGCAACTAATGAAAAACTGTTTTTT. Encoded protein: CSASCATNEKLFF.

This clonotype was seen a handful of times. V usage is TRBV30 and J usage is TRBJ2-4; TRBD1 is a possible D gene (5 bases). Germline CDR1 and CDR2: GTSNPN and SVGIG (reference sequence). CDR3 length: 15 amino acids. V was cut by 1 base and J by 0 bases, with 10 bases left in between. CDR3 nucleotides: TGTGCCTGGAGTGGGACATCCCTAGCCAAAAACATTCAGTACTTC. Its translation: CAWSGTSLAKNIQYF.

This chain joins TRBV6-1 and TRBJ1-5, with D unclear. Germline V lookup: CDR1 MNHNS, CDR2 SASEGT. Trimming stripped 11 bases from V and 2 bases from J, with 10 bases between. CDR3 size: 12 residues. For the CDR3, the DNA is TGTGCCGGTTCTTCTGGCAATCAGCCCCAGCATTTT. Its translation is CAGSSGNQPQHF.

The chain recombines TRBV27 with TRBJ2-1, with D uncertain. CDR3 length: 18 residues. Looked up from germline, CDR1 is MNHEY and CDR2 is SMNVEV (reference sequence). The V end was cut by 4 bases, the J end by 6 bases, with 25 bases between. CDR3 residues: CASSSLLQAPAKGNEQFF. CDR3 nucleotide sequence: TGTGCCAGCAGTTCACTCCTTCAGGCCCCGGCGAAGGGCAATGAGCAGTTCTTC.

The rearrangement links TRBV5-1 to TRBJ2-7, with TRBD1 matching over 7 bases. V shed 4 bases, J shed 2 bases, and the junction held 9 bases outside the gene matches. Germline lookup yields CDR1 SGHRS and CDR2 YFSETQ. This CDR3 contains 15 residues. In DNA, the CDR3 is TGCGCCAGCAGCCCTCAGGGGGACCTAGCCTACGAGCAGTACTTC. Encoded protein: CASSPQGDLAYEQYF.

The chain links TRBV7-2 to TRBJ2-1, with 7 bases fitting TRBD2. This CDR3 region has 14 residues. Germline V gene lookup returns CDR1 SGHTA and CDR2 FQGNSA. Trimming took 4 bases from V and 3 from J; bases not matched to a gene: 3. DNA for the CDR3: TGTGCCAGCAGCTCCCCGGGGGGCTACAATGAGCAGTTCTTC. Protein: CASSSPGGYNEQFF.

This clonotype was seen repeatedly, ten times or more. The CDR3 sequence is CASRPGSYPADTGELFF. The CDR3 nucleotides read TGTGCCAGCAGACCCGGGAGCTACCCCGCGGACACCGGGGAGCTGTTTTTT. The rearrangement joins TRBV6-5 to TRBJ2-2, with a tentative D call TRBD2 (6 bases). There are 17 residues in the CDR3. Trimming left V 6 bases short and J 3 bases short, with 20 bases between. Germline CDR1 is MNHEY and CDR2 is SVGAGI.

This chain uses TRBV18 with TRBJ2-1; 9 nucleotides agree with TRBD1. The germline CDR1 and CDR2 sequences are KGHSH and LQKENI. With V trimmed by 0 bases and J by 7 bases, 7 bases remained unmatched. There are 16 residues in the CDR3. Here the CDR3 reads CASSPPGTGSRNEQFF. In nucleotides, the CDR3 is TGTGCCAGCTCACCACCGGGGACAGGGAGTCGGAATGAGCAGTTCTTC.

This clonotype was counted a few times. CDR3 sequence (DNA): TGTGCCAGCAGCTTAGCGTCTCGCAGTTCGAACACCGGGGAGCTGTTTTTT. This codes for CASSLASRSSNTGELFF. V and J are TRBV7-2 and TRBJ2-2; D unresolved. CDR1 is SGHTA and CDR2 is FQGNSA in the germline V gene. The CDR3 spans 17 residues. V lost 0 bases and J lost 0, with 11 bases in between.

This chain uses TRBV5-1 with TRBJ1-5; tentatively, D is TRBD1 (5 bases). Trimming pared 0 bases from V and 3 bases from J, leaving 10 bases between. The CDR3 consists of 15 residues. The germline gives CDR1 SGHRS, CDR2 YFSETQ. In nucleotides, the CDR3 is TGCGCCAGCAGCTTGGCACCGGGGGTCAATCAGCCCCAGCATTTT. Its translation is CASSLAPGVNQPQHF. Complete variable domain (other parts from reference TRBV5-1 and TRBJ1-5): KAGVTQTPRYLIKTRGQQVTLSCSPISGHRSVSWYQQTPGQGLQFLFEYFSETQRNKGNFPGRFSGRQFSNSRSEMNVSTLELGDSALYLCASSLAPGVNQPQHFGDGTRLSIL.

The chain's CDR3 is CASSVGTDNEQFF. CDR3 DNA sequence: TGCGCCAGCAGCGTTGGGACGGACAATGAGCAGTTCTTC. V and J are TRBV5-1 and TRBJ2-1; perhaps D is TRBD1 or TRBD2 (5 bases each). Looked up from germline, CDR1 is SGHRS and CDR2 is YFSETQ. This CDR3 region has 13 residues. Trimming stripped 4 bases from V and 5 bases from J, with 10 bases between.

The V call is TRBV7-9, the J call TRBJ2-7, with 8 bases identical to TRBD1. Germline CDR1 and CDR2: SEHNR and FQNEAQ (reference sequence). Trimming at V came to 5 bases and at J to 2 bases, leaving 5 bases not matched to a gene. This CDR3 comprises 14 residues. DNA of the CDR3: TGTGCCAGCAGCCGCGGGACAGGCCCCTACGAGCAGTACTTC. Its translation is CASSRGTGPYEQYF.

The chain carries TRBV20-1 and TRBJ2-4; no clear D. Germline loops: CDR1 DFQATT, CDR2 SNEGSKA (reference sequence). This CDR3 region has 14 residues. Trimming pared 0 bases from V and 0 bases from J, leaving 6 bases between. CDR3 sequence reads: CSARDDIAKNIQYF. The CDR3 DNA reads TGCAGTGCTAGAGACGACATAGCCAAAAACATTCAGTACTTC.

This clonotype has more than one count but fewer than ten. The CDR3 protein is CASSLDVNQPQHF. CDR3 nucleotide sequence: TGCGCCAGCAGCTTGGATGTCAATCAGCCCCAGCATTTT. The chain carries TRBV5-1 and TRBJ1-5; D is uncertain. V lost 0 bases and J 3 bases, leaving 4 bases between the germline ends. The germline V gene encodes CDR1 SGHRS and CDR2 YFSETQ. This CDR3 spans 13 amino acids.

This chain links TRBV6-2 or TRBV6-3 with TRBJ1-5; 7 bases map to TRBD1. The V and J ends lost 10 bases and 4 bases, in that order; junction bases with no gene match: 7. Germline-derived CDR1 and CDR2 are MNHEY and SVGEGT. This CDR3 contains 13 residues. CDR3 in DNA: TGTGCCACCCAGGGACAGAATAATCAGCCCCAGCATTTT. It translates to CATQGQNNQPQHF.

J is TRBJ1-1 and V is TRBV5-1; 9 bases align to TRBD1. The CDR3 is 16 amino acids. CDR1 and CDR2 (germline): SGHRS, YFSETQ. The V and J ends lost 0 bases and 1 base, in that order; junction bases with no gene match: 4. CDR3 coding DNA: TGCGCCAGCAGCTTGGATCAGGGACAGGGGAACACTGAAGCTTTCTTT. This translates into CASSLDQGQGNTEAFF.

The chain carries TRBV20-1 and TRBJ2-5; D possibly corresponds to TRBD1 (6 bases). This CDR3 comprises 15 residues. CDR1 is DFQATT, CDR2 SNEGSKA, per germline (reference sequence). V was cut by 2 bases and J by 5 bases, with 18 bases left in between. The CDR3 sequence: CSARLGGVPLETQYF. For the CDR3, the DNA is TGCAGTGCTAGACTAGGGGGAGTCCCCCTTGAGACCCAGTACTTC.

This chain connects TRBV20-1 to TRBJ1-5; TRBD1 matches 7 bases. The CDR3 is made up of 16 amino acids. Germline loops: CDR1 DFQATT, CDR2 SNEGSKA (reference sequence). The junction had 10 bases not matched to a gene; V was cut back by 5 bases and J by 0 bases. As DNA, the CDR3 is TGCAGTGCTCTCCGGGCAGGGGGGAGTAGCAATCAGCCCCAGCATTTT. Encoded protein: CSALRAGGSSNQPQHF.

The rearrangement uses TRBV6-1 and TRBJ2-7, with a weak D call TRBD2 (5 bases). Germline CDR1 MNHNS, CDR2 SASEGT. This CDR3 has 13 residues. Trimming removed 3 bases from V and 2 bases from J, with 8 bases in between. The CDR3 loop reads CASSDLGAYEQYF. DNA of the CDR3: TGTGCCAGCAGTGACCTGGGAGCCTACGAGCAGTACTTC.

The chain joins TRBV7-9 to TRBJ1-1; D is unclear. The CDR3 totals 15 residues. The germline V and J ends were trimmed by 1 base and 4 bases, with 13 bases remaining between them. Germline loops: CDR1 SEHNR, CDR2 FQNEAQ (reference sequence). CDR3 in amino acids: CASSLDGRSGTEAFF. The CDR3 region has the DNA TGTGCCAGCAGCTTAGACGGCAGAAGTGGCACTGAAGCTTTCTTT.

This clonotype occurred a few times. This chain joins TRBV29-1 and TRBJ2-3, with 8 bases lining up with TRBD1. Trimming cost V 4 bases and J 3 bases; bases outside gene matches: 6. The CDR3 loop spans 14 amino acids. CDR1 and CDR2 (germline): SQVTM, ANQGSEA. CDR3 amino acids: CSVALTGETDTQYF. CDR3 DNA: TGCAGCGTTGCCCTGACAGGGGAGACAGATACGCAGTATTTT.

This sequence joins TRBV15 and TRBJ1-5, with 10 nucleotides matching TRBD1. The CDR3 totals 15 residues. Trimming took 3 bases from V and 6 from J; bases not matched to a gene: 5. Germline lookup yields CDR1 LNHNV and CDR2 YYDKDF (reference sequence). For the CDR3, the DNA is TGTGCCACCAGCAGCAAAGGGACAGGGGTTCAGCCCCAGCATTTT. Translating gives CATSSKGTGVQPQHF.

The table lists this clonotype with a few counts. This chain joins TRBV30 and TRBJ2-7; D is unresolved. Trimming left V 1 base short and J 2 bases short, with 12 bases between. The CDR3 is 14 amino acids. Germline V lookup: CDR1 GTSNPN, CDR2 SVGIG (reference sequence). Here the CDR3 reads CAWSAPPETYEQYF. Written as DNA, the CDR3 is TGTGCCTGGAGTGCCCCCCCCGAGACCTACGAGCAGTACTTC. The full variable domain, with the rest looked up from reference TRBV30 and TRBJ2-7, is SQTIHQWPATLVQPVGSPLSLECTVEGTSNPNLYWYRQAAGRGLQLLFYSVGIGQISSEVPQNLSASRPQDRQFILSSKKLLLSDSGFYLCAWSAPPETYEQYFGPGTRLTVT.

The gene calls are TRBV20-1 and TRBJ2-7; 16 bases are a match to TRBD2. Trimming at V came to 6 bases and at J to 2 bases, leaving 4 bases not matched to a gene. CDR1 and CDR2 from the germline V gene are DFQATT and SNEGSKA (reference sequence). The length of the CDR3 is 15 residues. CDR3 DNA: TGCAGTGCGGGACTAGCGGGAGGGGGTCCCTACGAGCAGTACTTC. Amino acid sequence: CSAGLAGGGPYEQYF.

The chain combines TRBV18 with TRBJ1-6; no definite D call. The CDR3 extends over 14 amino acids. Germline CDR1 reads KGHSH; CDR2 reads LQKENI. Trimming removed 5 bases from V and 8 bases from J, with 13 bases in between. The CDR3 nucleotides read TGTGCCAGCTCATGGGCCCCAATCGATTCACCCCTCCACTTT. Translated, it gives CASSWAPIDSPLHF.

The chain links TRBV5-1 to TRBJ2-3; 8 nucleotides line up with TRBD1. J gave up 3 bases and V 0 bases, and 9 bases lay outside the gene matches. CDR1 SGHRS and CDR2 YFSETQ come from the germline V gene. The CDR3 is 17 residues long. CDR3 nucleotide sequence: TGCGCCAGCAGCTTGGCCCCGACAGGGGATGGGACAGATACGCAGTATTTT. Translation: CASSLAPTGDGTDTQYF.

This sequence joins TRBV5-1 and TRBJ2-5; the match to TRBD2 covers 7 bases. This CDR3 is 14 amino acids long. The germline CDR1 and CDR2 sequences are SGHRS and YFSETQ. V lost 6 bases to trimming and J lost 1 base; unmatched junction nucleotides: 6. The CDR3: CASTPRGGQETQYF. CDR3 nucleotide sequence: TGCGCCAGCACCCCTCGCGGGGGCCAAGAGACCCAGTACTTC.